Detailed here is one T cell receptor (beta chain). The sample is drawn from a study of blood T cell repertoires in COVID-19. Produced via immunoSEQ multiplex PCR; TCRdb's table is partial and in-frame only. Of about 170,000 clones listed, more than 85% are singletons. The germline V gene has CDR1 GTSNPN and CDR2 SVGIG (reference sequence). The CDR3 covers 17 residues. V shed 5 bases, J shed 8 bases, and the junction held 23 bases outside the gene matches. The source of this sequence is a woman of 80 years or more in a cohort sampled during active or convalescent COVID-19. This rearrangement joins TRBV30 to TRBJ1-2; 7 positions agree with TRBD1. The sample consisted of peripheral blood. The CDR3 sequence: CAWGTLARGVGGKGYTF. The CDR3 DNA is TGTGCCTGGGGAACTCTAGCCAGGGGGGTGGGTGGAAAAGGCTACACCTTC.